This T cell receptor beta chain was found in a study of chemoradiotherapy in HPV16-positive cancers. Study results and limitations: For HPV16-positive patients, expanding HPV-responsive T cells associated with longer recurrence-free survival. Candidate HPV-specific clones and E7-related TCR motifs grew in tumor during treatment.

Measured with immunoSEQ multiplex PCR; TCRdb has only the in-frame clones, and not every one. The sample yields about 35,000 clones, around 93% seen once. The CDR3 runs to 15 residues. Germline trimming cut 5 bases from V and 4 bases from J; bases unmatched to any gene: 8. Germline CDR1 and CDR2: PRHDT and FYEKMQ (reference sequence). A note on this clone: The antigen is not known.

The TCR comes from a human donor with HPV-associated anogenital cancer. The sample in question was blood, obtained from a patient who underwent chemoradiotherapy. The chain employs TRBV13 and TRBJ1-3, with 7 bases lining up with TRBD1. The CDR3 DNA reads TGTGCCAGCAGCCAACTCAGGGGGATCGGAAACACCATATATTTT. This translates into CASSQLRGIGNTIYF.